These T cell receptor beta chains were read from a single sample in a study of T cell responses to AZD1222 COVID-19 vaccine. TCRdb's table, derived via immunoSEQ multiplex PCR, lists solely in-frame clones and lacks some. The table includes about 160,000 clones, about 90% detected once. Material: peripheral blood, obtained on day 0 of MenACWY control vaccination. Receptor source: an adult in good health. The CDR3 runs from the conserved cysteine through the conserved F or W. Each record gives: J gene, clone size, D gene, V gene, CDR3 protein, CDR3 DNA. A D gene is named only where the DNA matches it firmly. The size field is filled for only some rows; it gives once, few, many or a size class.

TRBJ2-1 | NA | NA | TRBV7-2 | CASSPALTRLGEQFF | TGTGCCAGCAGTCCCGCCCTGACTAGGCTGGGTGAGCAGTTCTTC
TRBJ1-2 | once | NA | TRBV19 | CASSIDPRGYTF | TGTGCCAGTAGTATCGACCCGCGTGGCTACACCTTC
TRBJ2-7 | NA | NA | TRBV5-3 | CARRDNSYEQYF | TGTGCCAGAAGGGACAACTCCTACGAGCAGTACTTC
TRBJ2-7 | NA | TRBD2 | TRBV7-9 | CASSLGGLAGVPDSYEQYF | TGTGCCAGCAGCTTGGGGGGACTAGCGGGAGTTCCCGATTCCTACGAGCAGTACTTC
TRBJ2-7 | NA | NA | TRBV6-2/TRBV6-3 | CASSLPGRLGSYEQYF | TGTGCCAGCAGCCTCCCCGGACGACTAGGGTCCTACGAGCAGTACTTC
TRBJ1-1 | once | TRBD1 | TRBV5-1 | CASSSTGGNTEAFF | TGCGCCAGCAGCTCGACAGGGGGTAACACTGAAGCTTTCTTT
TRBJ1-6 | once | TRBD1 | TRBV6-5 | CASSYRTGQGKSPLHF | TGTGCCAGCAGTTACCGGACCGGACAGGGCAAGTCACCCCTCCACTTT
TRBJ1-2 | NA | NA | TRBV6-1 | CASSEVKGSGYTF | TGTGCCAGCAGTGAAGTGAAGGGCTCTGGCTACACCTTC
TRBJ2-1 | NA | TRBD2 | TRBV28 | CASGGVGSYNEQFF | TGTGCCAGCGGGGGGGTCGGTTCCTACAATGAGCAGTTCTTC
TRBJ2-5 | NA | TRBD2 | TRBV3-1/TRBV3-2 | CASSQVTSGSIGETQYF | TGTGCCAGCAGCCAAGTGACTAGCGGGAGTATCGGAGAGACCCAGTACTTC
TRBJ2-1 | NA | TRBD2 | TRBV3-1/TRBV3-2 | CASSKGLAGGPNEQFF | TGTGCCAGCAGCAAAGGACTAGCGGGAGGGCCCAATGAGCAGTTCTTC
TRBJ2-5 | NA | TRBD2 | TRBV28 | CASKISGRGQYF | TGTGCCAGCAAAATCTCCGGGAGGGGCCAGTACTTC
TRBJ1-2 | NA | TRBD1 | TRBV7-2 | CASSHSGGNYGYTF | TGTGCCAGCAGCCACTCAGGGGGCAACTATGGCTACACCTTC
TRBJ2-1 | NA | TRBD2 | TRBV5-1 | CASSLMTSGSIRNEQFF | TGCGCCAGCAGCTTGATGACTAGCGGGAGTATCCGGAATGAGCAGTTCTTC
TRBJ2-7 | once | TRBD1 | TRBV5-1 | CASSLTGGYEQYF | TGCGCCAGCAGCTTGACAGGGGGCTACGAGCAGTACTTC
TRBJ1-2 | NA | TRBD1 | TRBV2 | CASSVGAQGARGYTF | TGTGCCAGCAGTGTGGGGGCCCAGGGGGCGAGGGGCTACACCTTC
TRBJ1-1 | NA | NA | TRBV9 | CASGPVTEAFF | TGTGCCAGCGGGCCGGTCACTGAAGCTTTCTTT
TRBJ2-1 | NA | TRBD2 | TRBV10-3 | CAIRREGSDEQFF | TGTGCCATCAGGAGGGAGGGGAGCGATGAGCAGTTCTTC
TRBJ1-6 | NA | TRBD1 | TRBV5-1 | CASSWTGSGSPLHF | TGCGCCAGCAGCTGGACAGGGTCGGGGTCACCCCTCCACTTT
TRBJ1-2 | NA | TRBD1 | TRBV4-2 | CASSPFIGQGNGYTF | TGTGCCAGCAGCCCTTTTATAGGACAGGGGAATGGCTACACCTTC
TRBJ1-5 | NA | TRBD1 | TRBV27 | CASRGTGGRQPQHF | TGTGCCAGCAGGGGGACAGGGGGCCGACAGCCCCAGCATTTT
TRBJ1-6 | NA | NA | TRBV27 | CASSGHYNSPLHF | TGTGCCAGCAGTGGACACTATAATTCACCCCTCCACTTT